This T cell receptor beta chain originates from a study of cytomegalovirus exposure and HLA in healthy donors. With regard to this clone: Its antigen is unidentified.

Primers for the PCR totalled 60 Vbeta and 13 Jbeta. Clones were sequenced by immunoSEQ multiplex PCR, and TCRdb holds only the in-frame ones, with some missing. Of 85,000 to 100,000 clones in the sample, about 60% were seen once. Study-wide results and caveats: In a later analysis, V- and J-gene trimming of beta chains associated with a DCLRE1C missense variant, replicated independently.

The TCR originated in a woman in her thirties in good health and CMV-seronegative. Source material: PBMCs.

The CDR3 loop reads CAWKPQGVAKNIQYF. The DNA of the CDR3 is TGTGCCTGGAAGCCCCAGGGGGTAGCCAAAAACATTCAGTACTTC. The chain combines TRBV30 with TRBJ2-4, with 7 positions matching TRBD1. V dropped 4 bases and J dropped 0; count of bases not matched to a gene: 6. Germline-derived CDR1 and CDR2 are GTSNPN and SVGIG (reference sequence). The CDR3 is 15 residues long. Based on the CDR3 plus reference TRBV30 and TRBJ2-4, the full variable domain is SQTIHQWPATLVQPVGSPLSLECTVEGTSNPNLYWYRQAAGRGLQLLFYSVGIGQISSEVPQNLSASRPQDRQFILSSKKLLLSDSGFYLCAWKPQGVAKNIQYFGAGTRLSVL.